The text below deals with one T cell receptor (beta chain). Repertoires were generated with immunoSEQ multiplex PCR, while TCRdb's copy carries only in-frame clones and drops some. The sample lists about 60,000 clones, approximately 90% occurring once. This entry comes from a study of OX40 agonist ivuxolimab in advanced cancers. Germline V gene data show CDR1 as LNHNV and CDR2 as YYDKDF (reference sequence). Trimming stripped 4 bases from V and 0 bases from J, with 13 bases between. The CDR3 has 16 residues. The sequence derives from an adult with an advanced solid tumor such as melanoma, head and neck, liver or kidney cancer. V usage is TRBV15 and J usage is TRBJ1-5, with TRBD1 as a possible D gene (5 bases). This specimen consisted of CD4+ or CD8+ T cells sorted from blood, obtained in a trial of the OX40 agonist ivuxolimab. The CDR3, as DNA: TGTGCCACCAGCACCAAGACAGCCCATAGCAATCAGCCCCAGCATTTT. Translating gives CATSTKTAHSNQPQHF.